This TCR beta chain was identified during a study of CD8 T cells in Susac syndrome. With random hexamers, 0.5 to 1 ug RNA was reverse transcribed. TCRdb re-analysed the immunoSEQ multiplex PCR reads in MiXCR, keeping a single row per CDR3 protein. The sample shows 150,000 to 200,000 distinct CDR3 sequences, about 90% of them seen only once. The source material was CD4+ T cells from PBMCs. The clonotype was recovered from a human donor in good health.

CDR3 coding DNA: TGTGCCAGCAGCACAGGGTTCAATCAGCCCCAGCATTTT. Translation gives CASSTGFNQPQHF. V gene TRBV2 combines with J gene TRBJ1-5; TRBD1 is a possible D gene (6 bases). Germline V lookup: CDR1 SNHLY, CDR2 FYNNEI. This CDR3 has 13 amino acids. Trimming shortened V by 6 bases and J by 3 bases, and 9 bases separated the two germline ends.